These 25 T cell receptor beta chains were sequenced from one sample in a study of cytomegalovirus exposure and HLA in healthy donors. Researchers ran the PCR with 60 Vbeta and 13 Jbeta primers. TCRdb's table, derived via immunoSEQ multiplex PCR, lists solely in-frame clones and lacks some. The repertoire holds approximately 110,000 clones, with about 80% as singletons. The specimen sequenced was PBMCs. The source of these receptors is a woman aged 50 to 60 in good health and CMV-seropositive.

The sample holds one count of this clone. This chain links TRBV29-1 with TRBJ2-2, with D possibly matching TRBD2 (5 bases). The germline gives CDR1 SQVTM, CDR2 ANQGSEA. This CDR3 region has 12 residues. Deletions cut 4 bases from V and 3 bases from J, with 6 bases between. The CDR3 DNA reads as TGCAGCGTTGGGGGAGACACCGGGGAGCTGTTTTTT. This codes for CSVGGDTGELFF.

The rearrangement joins TRBV7-6 to TRBJ2-5; D possibly corresponds to TRBD1 (7 bases). TRBJ2-7 explains the end of the DNA better; the J call may be wrong. This CDR3 comprises 14 residues. The germline V gene has CDR1 SGHVS and CDR2 FNYEAQ. CDR3 in DNA: TGTGCCAGCAGCTTGGAGGGGGCTTTGTACGAGCAGTACTTC. Encoded protein: CASSLEGALYEQYF.

This chain connects TRBV14 to TRBJ1-1; the match to TRBD1 covers 12 bases. Germline V lookup: CDR1 SGHDN, CDR2 FVKESK. V shed 0 bases, J shed 3 bases, and the junction held 5 bases outside the gene matches. The CDR3 runs 17 residues. The CDR3 sequence is CASSQDWDRGRDTEAFF. The CDR3 DNA is TGTGCCAGCAGCCAAGATTGGGACAGGGGGCGGGACACTGAAGCTTTCTTT.

CDR3 bases: TGTGTCAGACCAACCGGGAGCCGGACACCCCTCCACTTT. Its translation is CVRPTGSRTPLHF. The J gene is TRBJ1-6, the V gene TRBV7-5. TRBV7-5 is described as a pseudogene. This CDR3 is 13 amino acids long.

The V gene is TRBV6-5, the J gene TRBJ2-3, with D tentatively TRBD1 (6 bases). The CDR3 runs 13 residues. Trimming removed 4 bases at V and 6 bases at J, with 11 bases between. The V gene's germline CDR1 is MNHEY and CDR2 SVGAGI. CDR3 protein: CASSLSTGDTQYF. The CDR3, as DNA: TGTGCCAGCAGTTTGAGTACAGGGGATACGCAGTATTTT.

A single count supports this clone. The V and J genes are TRBV4-1 and TRBJ1-5; TRBD1 matches 7 bases. Germline V gene data show CDR1 as MGHRA and CDR2 as YSYEKL. The J segment lost 2 bases and the V segment lost 4 bases, leaving 5 bases of the junction unmatched. The CDR3 totals 15 residues. The CDR3 reads CASSLGQQGNQPQHF. The CDR3 coding sequence is TGCGCCAGCAGCCTGGGACAGCAGGGCAATCAGCCCCAGCATTTT.

The chain couples TRBV6-1 to TRBJ1-1; D call uncertain. Trimming cost V 5 bases and J 0 bases, with 7 bases left between them. From germline, CDR1 is MNHNS and CDR2 SASEGT. This CDR3 comprises 13 residues. CDR3 amino acids: CASSSYLNTEAFF. Here the CDR3 DNA reads TGTGCCAGCAGTTCTTACTTGAACACTGAAGCTTTCTTT.

The rearrangement links TRBV10-3 to TRBJ2-2; TRBD2 might be the D (6 bases). The length of the CDR3 is 15 residues. The ends were cut back, 0 bases at V and 6 bases at J, with 11 bases in the middle. CDR1 is ENHRY, CDR2 SYGVKD, per germline. CDR3 region: CAISESGAGPGELFF. DNA for the CDR3: TGTGCCATCAGTGAGTCGGGCGCGGGGCCCGGGGAGCTGTTTTTT.

The V call is TRBV11-1, the J call TRBJ2-4; 8 bases fit TRBD2. CDR1 and CDR2 from the germline V gene are SGHAT and FQDESV (reference sequence). The CDR3 contains 12 residues. With V trimmed by 6 bases and J by 9 bases, 4 bases remained unmatched. This CDR3 reads CASRSGSSIQYF. The CDR3 nucleotides are TGTGCCAGCAGGAGCGGGAGTTCCATTCAGTACTTC. The full variable domain, in which reference TRBV11-1 and TRBJ2-4 provide the parts outside the CDR3, is EAEVAQSPRYKITEKSQAVAFWCDPISGHATLYWYRQILGQGPELLVQFQDESVVDDSQLPKDRFSAERLKGVDSTLKIQPAELGDSAMYLCASRSGSSIQYFGAGTRLSVL.

The V call is TRBV20-1, the J call TRBJ1-2, with no clear D. Germline-derived CDR1 and CDR2 are DFQATT and SNEGSKA (reference sequence). The CDR3 totals 11 residues. Trimming left V 3 bases short and J 2 bases short, with 4 bases between. The CDR3 spells CSASPNYGYTF. The CDR3 DNA sequence: TGCAGTGCTAGCCCGAACTATGGCTACACCTTC.

V gene TRBV5-1 combines with J gene TRBJ2-3, with D possibly TRBD1 on 6 matching bases. Germline V lookup: CDR1 SGHRS, CDR2 YFSETQ. This CDR3 comprises 15 residues. Trimming shortened V by 7 bases and J by 6 bases, and 21 bases separated the two germline ends. The CDR3 here is CASSPGTPPADTQYF. Here the CDR3 DNA reads TGCGCCAGCTCACCGGGGACACCTCCGGCGGATACGCAGTATTTT.

V is TRBV7-9 and J is TRBJ2-7; D ambiguous. Between the trimmed V and J ends, which lost 3 bases and 2 bases, there was a span of 8 bases. This CDR3 is 13 amino acids long. Germline values: CDR1 SEHNR, CDR2 FQNEAQ (reference sequence). CDR3 sequence: CASSFSEAYEQYF. The CDR3 DNA reads TGTGCCAGCAGCTTTTCAGAAGCCTACGAGCAGTACTTC.

This chain links TRBV27 with TRBJ2-1, with D perhaps matching TRBD2 (6 bases). Trimming left V 2 bases short and J 0 bases short, with 20 bases between. The CDR3 has 19 residues. CDR1 and CDR2 from the germline V gene are MNHEY and SMNVEV (reference sequence). The CDR3 loop reads CASSLSLSLATSSYNEQFF. CDR3 DNA sequence: TGTGCCAGCAGTTTAAGCCTCTCGCTAGCGACGAGCTCCTACAATGAGCAGTTCTTC.

This chain uses TRBV11-2 with TRBJ1-4; no firm D call. The CDR3 loop spans 13 amino acids. The germline V gene encodes CDR1 SGHAT and CDR2 FQNNGV. Trimming cost V 0 bases and J 10 bases, with 9 bases left between them. CDR3 residues: CASSLDLPGKLFF. In DNA, the CDR3 is TGTGCCAGCAGCTTAGATCTGCCGGGAAAACTGTTTTTT.

In this sample, this clone turned up a few times. The chain couples TRBV27 to TRBJ2-3; D is undetermined. CDR3 size: 13 residues. The germline V gene has CDR1 MNHEY and CDR2 SMNVEV (reference sequence). Trimming stripped 4 bases from V and 2 bases from J, with 7 bases between. The CDR3 reads CASSWSLTDTQYF. CDR3 nucleotides: TGTGCCAGCAGTTGGAGTCTCACAGATACGCAGTATTTT.

V usage is TRBV5-1 and J usage is TRBJ2-3; TRBD1 matches 9 bases. CDR1 SGHRS and CDR2 YFSETQ come from the germline V gene. This CDR3 has 17 residues. The J segment lost 2 bases and the V segment lost 1 base, leaving 8 bases of the junction unmatched. The CDR3 loop reads CASSLSSGTGSTDTQYF. In nucleotides, the CDR3 is TGCGCCAGCAGCTTGTCGAGTGGGACAGGGTCCACAGATACGCAGTATTTT.

This clone was seen a few times. The chain is built from TRBV7-3 and TRBJ2-5; the D gene is possibly TRBD2 (6 bases). CDR1 is SGHTA, CDR2 FQGTGA, per germline. The CDR3 is 13 residues long. Trimming stripped 5 bases from V and 5 bases from J, with 12 bases between. The chain's CDR3 is CASSLGLRETQYF. The CDR3 region has the DNA TGTGCCAGCAGCCTGGGACTCAGGGAGACCCAGTACTTC. The full variable domain, its missing parts supplied by reference TRBV7-3 and TRBJ2-5, is GAGVSQTPSNKVTEKGKYVELRCDPISGHTALYWYRQSLGQGPEFLIYFQGTGAADDSGLPNDRFFAVRPEGSVSTLKIQRTERGDSAVYLCASSLGLRETQYFGPGTRLLVL.

The J gene is TRBJ2-3, the V gene TRBV15; weak D call: TRBD1 (6 bases). The germline V and J ends were trimmed by 0 bases and 0 bases, with 10 bases remaining between them. The CDR3 runs 16 residues. CDR1 and CDR2 from the germline V gene are LNHNV and YYDKDF (reference sequence). Written as DNA, the CDR3 is TGTGCCACCAGCAGAGACCGGGACACCAGCACAGATACGCAGTATTTT. Its translation is CATSRDRDTSTDTQYF.

The J gene is TRBJ2-7, the V gene TRBV7-9, with no clear D. Germline V lookup: CDR1 SEHNR, CDR2 FQNEAQ (reference sequence). This CDR3 spans 12 amino acids. V dropped 4 bases and J dropped 3 bases, with 7 bases sitting between them. For the CDR3, the DNA is TGTGCCAGCAGCTCCTCTAGCTACGAGCAGTACTTC. This codes for CASSSSSYEQYF.

The J gene is TRBJ2-1, the V gene TRBV10-3; D is uncertain. Germline V CDR1 and CDR2: ENHRY, SYGVKD. Deletions cut 5 bases from V and 6 bases from J, with 5 bases between. The CDR3 is 11 residues long. CDR3 bases: TGTGCCATCAGTTCGGGCAATGAGCAGTTCTTC. Its protein is CAISSGNEQFF.

The chain couples TRBV19 to TRBJ2-5, with D perhaps TRBD2 (5 bases). The CDR3 loop spans 14 amino acids. Trimming pared 5 bases from V and 1 base from J, leaving 11 bases between. Germline CDR1 and CDR2: LNHDA and SQIVND (reference sequence). CDR3 sequence: CASSPLGIQETQYF. CDR3 coding DNA: TGTGCCAGTAGTCCTCTCGGGATCCAAGAGACCCAGTACTTC. Variable domain in full (rest from reference TRBV19 and TRBJ2-5): DGGITQSPKYLFRKEGQNVTLSCEQNLNHDAMYWYRQDPGQGLRLIYYSQIVNDFQKGDIAEGYSVSREKKESFPLTVTSAQKNPTAFYLCASSPLGIQETQYFGPGTRLLVL.

The sample holds one count of this clone. This chain uses TRBV6-4 with TRBJ2-6; 8 positions agree with TRBD1. Losses at the gene ends were 5 bases for V and 3 bases for J; bases not matched to a gene: 6. Germline CDR1 reads MRHNA; CDR2 reads SNTAGT. There are 16 residues in the CDR3. In DNA form, the CDR3 reads TGTGCCAGCAGTCCGACAGGGGCAAGTGGGGCCAACGTCCTGACTTTC. Its translation: CASSPTGASGANVLTF.

This clone appeared a single time. The V gene is TRBV6-1, the J gene TRBJ2-1; 10 positions agree with TRBD2. The CDR3 runs 15 residues. Germline V gene lookup returns CDR1 MNHNS and CDR2 SASEGT. J was trimmed by 9 bases and V by 5 bases; bases with no gene match: 10. CDR3: CASSPGTSALGEQFF. The CDR3 DNA sequence: TGTGCCAGCAGTCCCGGGACTAGCGCTCTCGGTGAGCAGTTCTTC.

The gene calls are TRBV4-3 and TRBJ1-1; the D is unclear. V was clipped by 3 bases and J by 2 bases, with 7 bases between them. CDR1 and CDR2 (germline): LGHNA, YSLEER. There are 13 residues in the CDR3. The DNA for the CDR3 is TGCGCCAGCAGCCACGGAGATAACACTGAAGCTTTCTTT. Translated, it gives CASSHGDNTEAFF.

V and J are TRBV29-1 and TRBJ2-1, with D perhaps TRBD2 (5 bases). This CDR3 is 13 amino acids long. With 4 bases removed from V and 7 bases from J, the gap between germline ends came to 14 bases. CDR1 and CDR2 from the germline V gene are SQVTM and ANQGSEA. CDR3 bases: TGCAGCGTTGCGGGAACGGTGAGAAATGAGCAGTTCTTC. Its translation: CSVAGTVRNEQFF.